This T cell receptor beta chain was retrieved from a study of blood T cell repertoires in COVID-19. About the research overall: COVID-19 samples, acute and convalescent, were from the United States, Italy and Spain. Sample material is recorded as cDNA or gDNA derived from T cells, B-cell-depleted T cells, or PBMCs.

TCRdb's table, derived via immunoSEQ multiplex PCR, lists solely in-frame clones and lacks some. The sample has approximately 180,000 clones; 80% to 85% are singletons. Seattle patient enrollment occurred during active infection, with longitudinal follow-up thereafter. V dropped 7 bases and J dropped 4 bases, with 12 bases sitting between them. This CDR3 has 13 residues. Germline-derived CDR1 and CDR2 are MNHEY and SVGAGI. The specimen was peripheral blood. The source is a woman between 35 and 50 years old with COVID-19, enrolled during active disease. The chain joins TRBV6-5 to TRBJ2-3; D is unclear. CDR3 in DNA: TGTGCCAGCACCCATAGCAGTGCAGATACGCAGTATTTT. Translating gives CASTHSSADTQYF.